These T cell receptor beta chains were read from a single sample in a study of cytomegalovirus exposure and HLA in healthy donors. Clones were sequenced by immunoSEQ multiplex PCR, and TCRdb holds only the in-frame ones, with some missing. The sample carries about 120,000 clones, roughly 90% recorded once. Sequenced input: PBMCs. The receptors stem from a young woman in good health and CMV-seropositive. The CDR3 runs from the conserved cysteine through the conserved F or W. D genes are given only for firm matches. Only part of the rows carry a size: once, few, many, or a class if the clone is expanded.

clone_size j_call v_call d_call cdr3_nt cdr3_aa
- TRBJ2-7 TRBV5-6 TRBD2 TGTGCCAGCAGCTTGATTCTAGCGGGGGCCGAGCAGTACTTC CASSLILAGAEQYF
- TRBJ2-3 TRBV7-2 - TGTGCCAGCAGCTTTTCGCGGGTCGACACAGATACGCAGTATTTT CASSFSRVDTDTQYF
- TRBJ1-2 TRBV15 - TGTGCCACCAGCAGAGCCCACGAACAGGGAGATGGCTACACCTTC CATSRAHEQGDGYTF
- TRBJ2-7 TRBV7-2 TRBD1 TGTGCCAGCAGCTTAGAAGGGACAGGGACCTACGAGCAGTACTTC CASSLEGTGTYEQYF
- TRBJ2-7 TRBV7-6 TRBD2 TGTGCCAGCAGCATCGGACTAGCGGGAGGGTCCTACGAGCAGTACTTC CASSIGLAGGSYEQYF
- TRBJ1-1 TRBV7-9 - TGTGCCAGCAGCTTAGATGGGGCCAGACTTGAAGCTTTCTTT CASSLDGARLEAFF
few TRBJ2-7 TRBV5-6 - TGTGCCAGCAGCTTTCGGGACTTGTACGAGCAGTACTTC CASSFRDLYEQYF
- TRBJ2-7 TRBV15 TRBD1 TGTGCCACCAGCTCTCGACAGGGCGGATCCTCCTACGAGCAGTACTTC CATSSRQGGSSYEQYF
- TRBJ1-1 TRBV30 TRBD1 TGTGCCTTGGACAGGGATAGTGCTGAAGCTTTCTTT CALDRDSAEAFF
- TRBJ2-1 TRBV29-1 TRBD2 TGCAGCGTGCAAAGGACTAGCGGGAGTAATGAGCAGTTCTTC CSVQRTSGSNEQFF
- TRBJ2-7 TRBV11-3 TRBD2 TGTGCCAGCCGACCTCGGAGTAGCGGGCACACCTACGAGCAGTACTTC CASRPRSSGHTYEQYF
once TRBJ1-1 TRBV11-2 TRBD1 TGTGCCAGCAGTCTAGCGACAGGGGGAAACACTGAAGCTTTCTTT CASSLATGGNTEAFF
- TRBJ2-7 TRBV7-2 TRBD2 TGTGCCAGCAGCTTAGGGCTAGCGGTTACCTACGAGCAGTACTTC CASSLGLAVTYEQYF
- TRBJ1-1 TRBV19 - TGTGCCACCAGCCGGGGATCGGGGAACACTGAAGCTTTCTTT CATSRGSGNTEAFF
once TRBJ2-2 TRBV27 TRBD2 TGTGCCAGCAGTCTAGCGGGAGTGACGGTGGACACCGGGGAGCTGTTTTTT CASSLAGVTVDTGELFF
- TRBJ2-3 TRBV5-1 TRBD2 TGCGCCAGCACCAGACTAGCGGGGGGGCTGGGCACAGATACGCAGTATTTT CASTRLAGGLGTDTQYF
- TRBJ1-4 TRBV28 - TGTGCCAGCAGTTACAGGGCCCCCACTAATGAAAAACTGTTTTTT CASSYRAPTNEKLFF
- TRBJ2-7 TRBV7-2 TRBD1 TGTGCCAGCAGCCCTGGGACAGGGTTTTCCTACGAGCAGTACTTC CASSPGTGFSYEQYF
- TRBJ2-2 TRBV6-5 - TGTGCCAGCAGTAGAAGAAACAAGAACACCGGGGAGCTGTTTTTT CASSRRNKNTGELFF
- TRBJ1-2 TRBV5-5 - TGTGCCAGCAGCCCGGGAAGTGCCTCTACTAACTATGGCTACACCTTC CASSPGSASTNYGYTF